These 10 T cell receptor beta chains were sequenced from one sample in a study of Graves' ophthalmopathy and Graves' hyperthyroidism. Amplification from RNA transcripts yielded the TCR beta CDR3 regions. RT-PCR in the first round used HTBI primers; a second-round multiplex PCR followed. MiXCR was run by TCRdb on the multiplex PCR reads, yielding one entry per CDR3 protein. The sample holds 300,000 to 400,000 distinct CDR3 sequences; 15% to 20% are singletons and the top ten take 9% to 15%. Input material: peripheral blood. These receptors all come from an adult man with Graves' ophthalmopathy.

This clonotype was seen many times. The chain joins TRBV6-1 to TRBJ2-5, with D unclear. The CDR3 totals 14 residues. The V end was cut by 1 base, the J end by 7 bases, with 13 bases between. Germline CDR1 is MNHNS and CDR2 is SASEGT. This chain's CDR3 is CASSEVEEIGTQYF. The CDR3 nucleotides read TGTGCCAGCAGTGAAGTCGAGGAGATCGGGACCCAGTACTTC.

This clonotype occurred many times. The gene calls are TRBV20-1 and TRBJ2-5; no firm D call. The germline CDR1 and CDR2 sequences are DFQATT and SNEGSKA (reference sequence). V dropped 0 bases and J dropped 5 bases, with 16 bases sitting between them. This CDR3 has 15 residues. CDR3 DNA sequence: TGCAGTGCTAGAGATGTACTCTCTATCGGGGAGACCCAGTACTTC. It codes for CSARDVLSIGETQYF.

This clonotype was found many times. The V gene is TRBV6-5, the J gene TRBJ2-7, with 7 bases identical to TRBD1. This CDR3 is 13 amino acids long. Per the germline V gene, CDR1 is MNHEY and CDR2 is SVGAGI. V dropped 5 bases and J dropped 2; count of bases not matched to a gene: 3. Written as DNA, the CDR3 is TGTGCCAGCAGTAACAGGGGCGCCTACGAGCAGTACTTC. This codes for CASSNRGAYEQYF.

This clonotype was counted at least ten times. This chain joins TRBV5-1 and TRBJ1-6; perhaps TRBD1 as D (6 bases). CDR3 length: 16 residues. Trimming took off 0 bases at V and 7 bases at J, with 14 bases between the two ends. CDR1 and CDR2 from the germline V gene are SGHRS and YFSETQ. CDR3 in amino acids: CASSLEGGRSNSPLHF. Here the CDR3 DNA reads TGCGCCAGCAGCTTGGAGGGGGGCAGGTCGAATTCACCCCTCCACTTT.

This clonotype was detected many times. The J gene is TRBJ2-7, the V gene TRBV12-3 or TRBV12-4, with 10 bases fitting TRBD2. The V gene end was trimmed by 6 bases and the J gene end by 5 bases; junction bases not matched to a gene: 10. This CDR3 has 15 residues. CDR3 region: CASSPSGSFAHEQYF. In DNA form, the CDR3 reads TGTGCCAGCAGCCCTAGCGGGAGTTTCGCCCACGAGCAGTACTTC.

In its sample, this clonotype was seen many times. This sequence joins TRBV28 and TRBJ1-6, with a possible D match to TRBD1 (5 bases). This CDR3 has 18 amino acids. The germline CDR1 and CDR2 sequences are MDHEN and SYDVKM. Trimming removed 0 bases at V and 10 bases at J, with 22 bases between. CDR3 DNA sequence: TGTGCCAGCAGTTTATGGGACGGGGGGGAAGGATTGTACTCACCCCTCCACTTT. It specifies CASSLWDGGEGLYSPLHF.

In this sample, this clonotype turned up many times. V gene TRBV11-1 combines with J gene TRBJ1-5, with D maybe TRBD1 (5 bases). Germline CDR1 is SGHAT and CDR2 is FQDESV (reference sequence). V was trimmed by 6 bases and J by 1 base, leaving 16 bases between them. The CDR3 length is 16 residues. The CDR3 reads CASSQKTGRSNQPQHF. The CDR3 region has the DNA TGTGCCAGCAGTCAAAAGACGGGACGGAGCAATCAGCCCCAGCATTTT.

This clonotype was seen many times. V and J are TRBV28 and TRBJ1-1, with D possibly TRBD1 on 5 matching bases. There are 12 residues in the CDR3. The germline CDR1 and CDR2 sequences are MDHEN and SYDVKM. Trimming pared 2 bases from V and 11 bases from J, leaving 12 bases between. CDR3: CASSLGGLIAFF. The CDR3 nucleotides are TGTGCCAGCAGTTTAGGGGGACTAATTGCTTTCTTT. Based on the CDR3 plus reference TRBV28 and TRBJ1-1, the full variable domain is DVKVTQSSRYLVKRTGEKVFLECVQDMDHENMFWYRQDPGLGLRLIYFSYDVKMKEKGDIPEGYSVSREKKERFSLILESASTNQTSMYLCASSLGGLIAFFGQGTRLTVV.

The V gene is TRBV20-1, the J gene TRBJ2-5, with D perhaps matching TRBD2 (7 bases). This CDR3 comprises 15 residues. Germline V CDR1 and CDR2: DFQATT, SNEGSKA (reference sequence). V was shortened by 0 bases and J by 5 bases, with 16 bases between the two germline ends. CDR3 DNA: TGCAGTGCTAGAGATTGGGAGGGGGATAGGGAGACCCAGTACTTC. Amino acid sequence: CSARDWEGDRETQYF.

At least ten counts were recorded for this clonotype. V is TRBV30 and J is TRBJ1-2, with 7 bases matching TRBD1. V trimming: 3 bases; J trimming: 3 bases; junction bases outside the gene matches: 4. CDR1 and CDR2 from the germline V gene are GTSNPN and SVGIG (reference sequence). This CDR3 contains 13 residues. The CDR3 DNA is TGTGCCTGGAGAGACAGGGCGTACTATGGCTACACCTTC. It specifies CAWRDRAYYGYTF.